What follows are 28 T cell receptor beta chains derived from one specimen sequenced in a study of OX40 agonist ivuxolimab in advanced cancers. The receptor library was made with the immunoSEQ multiplex PCR assay. Held by TCRdb, this immuneACCESS table contains in-frame sequences only and omits some clones. Under half of the omission traces to an unresolved V gene where checked; the cause of the rest is unknown. A total of roughly 90,000 clones appear in this sample, approximately 85% of them only once. The ten largest clonotypes hold about 0.22% of the sample. Here the sequenced sample was CD4+ or CD8+ T cells sorted from blood, taken in a trial of the OX40 agonist ivuxolimab. The receptors shown here come from an adult with an advanced solid tumor such as melanoma, head and neck, liver or kidney cancer.

The rearrangement uses TRBV5-1 and TRBJ2-5; no reliable D call. Per germline, CDR1 SGHRS and CDR2 YFSETQ. V lost 4 bases and J lost 1, with 8 bases in between. The CDR3 runs to 13 residues. The CDR3 sequence is CASSLGPQETQYF. The CDR3 bases are TGCGCCAGCAGCCTCGGACCCCAAGAGACCCAGTACTTC.

The rearrangement links TRBV19 to TRBJ2-2, with D hard to call. Germline values: CDR1 LNHDA, CDR2 SQIVND (reference sequence). Trimming shortened V by 7 bases and J by 2 bases, and 11 bases separated the two germline ends. This CDR3 region has 14 residues. CDR3 bases: TGTGCCAGTACCACGAGCCTCAACACCGGGGAGCTGTTTTTT. Its translation is CASTTSLNTGELFF.

The chain joins TRBV5-1 to TRBJ2-1; 8 bases are a match to TRBD1. The length of the CDR3 is 14 residues. The V gene's germline CDR1 is SGHRS and CDR2 YFSETQ. V lost 4 bases to trimming and J lost 6 bases; unmatched junction nucleotides: 6. The CDR3 nucleotides read TGCGCCAGCAGCCCGCAGGGGGCTCCCAATGAGCAGTTCTTC. Encoded protein: CASSPQGAPNEQFF.

The chain employs TRBV7-2 and TRBJ2-7; TRBD1 aligns across 11 bases. V lost 1 base to trimming and J lost 3 bases; unmatched junction nucleotides: 5. The CDR3 consists of 16 residues. Germline V lookup: CDR1 SGHTA, CDR2 FQGNSA. CDR3 nucleotides: TGTGCCAGCAGCTTAGTCGCAGGGACAGGGGGCTACGAGCAGTACGTC. Translated, it gives CASSLVAGTGGYEQYV.

The chain couples TRBV13 to TRBJ2-7; the D gene is possibly TRBD2 (6 bases). CDR3 size: 17 residues. Trimming cost V 0 bases and J 4 bases, with 19 bases left between them. Germline-derived CDR1 and CDR2 are PRHDT and FYEKMQ (reference sequence). As DNA, the CDR3 is TGTGCCAGCAGCTTAGGGAGTGGAGGGTCCCCTACTTACGAGCAGTACTTC. Protein product: CASSLGSGGSPTYEQYF.

Remarks on this clone: This same CDR3 is encoded by further DNA sequences in the sample. The J gene is TRBJ2-5, the V gene TRBV18, with TRBD1 matching 8 bases. The V and J ends lost 2 bases and 5 bases, in that order; junction bases with no gene match: 1. The CDR3 is 13 residues long. The germline V gene encodes CDR1 KGHSH and CDR2 LQKENI. The CDR3 bases are TGTGCCAGCTCACCAGGACAGGGCGAGACCCAGTACTTC. Translation: CASSPGQGETQYF.

The chain is built from TRBV10-3 and TRBJ1-5; TRBD1 might be the D (6 bases). CDR3 length: 15 amino acids. V was clipped by 1 base and J by 6 bases, with 13 bases between them. Germline V gene sequence: CDR1 ENHRY, CDR2 SYGVKD. CDR3 sequence: CAISEYTGFGQPQHF. The CDR3 region has the DNA TGTGCCATCAGTGAGTATACAGGGTTCGGTCAGCCCCAGCATTTT.

The chain joins TRBV5-1 to TRBJ2-1; tentative D call: TRBD2 (6 bases). V lost 3 bases and J 7 bases, leaving 17 bases between the germline ends. The CDR3 runs 15 residues. Looked up from germline, CDR1 is SGHRS and CDR2 is YFSETQ. CDR3 nucleotide sequence: TGCGCCAGCAGCTCCGGCCCCGGGGGTCCTAATGAGCAGTTCTTC. Protein product: CASSSGPGGPNEQFF.

On this clone: At one boundary the junction diverges from the germline segment, which might be a read error. The chain is built from TRBV5-1 and TRBJ2-2; 7 bases map to TRBD1. The length of the CDR3 is 15 residues. CDR1 is SGHRS, CDR2 YFSETQ, per germline. CDR3 DNA sequence: TGCGCCAGCAGCTTCGGACAGGCGAAAACCGGGGAGCTGTTTTTT. It encodes CASSFGQAKTGELFF.

The rearrangement uses TRBV5-5 and TRBJ2-1; D gene unclear. The CDR3 covers 11 residues. V dropped 7 bases and J dropped 2 bases, with 4 bases sitting between them. Germline CDR1 SGHKS, CDR2 YYEKEE (reference sequence). CDR3 bases: TGTGCCAGCCGAGCCTACAATGAGCAGTTCTTC. Translated, it gives CASRAYNEQFF.

V gene TRBV28 combines with J gene TRBJ2-7; tentative D call: TRBD1 (7 bases). The CDR3 covers 14 residues. CDR1 and CDR2 (germline): MDHEN, SYDVKM. Trimming shortened V by 6 bases and J by 3 bases, and 15 bases separated the two germline ends. CDR3 sequence reads: CASSEQGRYYEQYF. The CDR3 bases are TGTGCCAGCAGCGAACAGGGGAGGTACTACGAGCAGTACTTC.

This clone appeared once. This chain links TRBV5-1 with TRBJ2-3; 9 bases line up with TRBD2. The V gene end was trimmed by 0 bases and the J gene end by 6 bases; junction bases not matched to a gene: 8. CDR3 size: 16 residues. Looked up from germline, CDR1 is SGHRS and CDR2 is YFSETQ. CDR3 sequence: CASSLGVAGVRDTQYF. In DNA, the CDR3 is TGCGCCAGCAGCTTGGGGGTAGCGGGGGTACGTGATACGCAGTATTTT.

This sequence joins TRBV6-6 and TRBJ1-5; D remains ambiguous. There are 13 residues in the CDR3. Germline assignment: CDR1 MNHNY and CDR2 SVGAGI (reference sequence). Trimming pared 7 bases from V and 3 bases from J, leaving 10 bases between. The CDR3 DNA is TGTGCCAGCACCCAGATACACAATCAGCCCCAGCATTTT. It encodes CASTQIHNQPQHF.

This sequence joins TRBV11-2 and TRBJ2-1; D might be TRBD1 (6 bases). CDR3 size: 15 residues. V dropped 6 bases and J dropped 6 bases, with 18 bases sitting between them. In germline, CDR1 is SGHAT, CDR2 FQNNGV. This chain's CDR3 is CASRLHSQGLNEQFF. In DNA form, the CDR3 reads TGTGCCAGCAGGCTACACTCTCAGGGGCTCAATGAGCAGTTCTTC.

The chain has TRBV6-5 and TRBJ1-1; D is ambiguous. The CDR3 spans 15 residues. CDR1 is MNHEY, CDR2 SVGAGI, per germline. V shed 0 bases and J shed 7 bases, with 15 bases lying between them. The CDR3 loop is CASSYSNRGRVEAFF. The DNA of the CDR3 is TGTGCCAGCAGTTACTCGAACAGAGGGAGGGTTGAAGCTTTCTTT.

The V and J genes are TRBV15 and TRBJ1-1, with D unclear. Per germline, CDR1 LNHNV and CDR2 YYDKDF (reference sequence). The CDR3 is 12 residues long. The V end lost 0 bases, the J end lost 7 bases, and 6 bases lay between the germline ends. CDR3 DNA: TGTGCCACCAGCAGAGATAGTGGTGAAGCTTTCTTT. Translated, it gives CATSRDSGEAFF.

This clone was picked up one time. The gene calls are TRBV5-6 and TRBJ1-5, with 8 bases lining up with TRBD1. Losses at the gene ends were 4 bases for V and 4 bases for J; bases not matched to a gene: 7. The CDR3 is 15 residues long. The V gene's germline CDR1 is SGHDT and CDR2 YYEEEE. The CDR3 sequence is CASSTRQGFNQPQHF. CDR3 sequence (DNA): TGTGCCAGCAGCACCCGACAGGGGTTTAATCAGCCCCAGCATTTT.

The genes are TRBV5-1 and TRBJ1-2, with 7 bases aligning to TRBD1. This CDR3 region has 13 residues. The germline V gene has CDR1 SGHRS and CDR2 YFSETQ. Trimming cost V 2 bases and J 6 bases; bases outside gene matches: 4. CDR3 nucleotides: TGCGCCAGCAGCTTCGAGACAGGGCATGGCTACACCTTC. The encoded protein is CASSFETGHGYTF.

The rearrangement links TRBV28 to TRBJ2-7, with 7 bases identical to TRBD2. Germline V gives CDR1 MDHEN, CDR2 SYDVKM. J was trimmed by 4 bases and V by 3 bases; bases with no gene match: 6. The CDR3 has 14 residues. CDR3 DNA: TGTGCCAGCAGTTTTATGTTGGGGGGGTACGAGCAGTACGTC. Encoded protein: CASSFMLGGYEQYV.

The V gene is TRBV7-2, the J gene TRBJ1-5; D might be TRBD1 (6 bases). V lost 5 bases, J lost 4 bases, and 18 bases lay in between. The CDR3 contains 16 residues. From germline, CDR1 is SGHTA and CDR2 FQGNSA. CDR3 region: CASSPSSGAGNQPQHF. CDR3 DNA: TGTGCCAGCAGCCCGAGTTCAGGGGCTGGGAATCAGCCCCAGCATTTT. Full variable domain (missing parts from reference TRBV7-2 and TRBJ1-5): GAGVSQSPSNKVTEKGKDVELRCDPISGHTALYWYRQSLGQGLEFLIYFQGNSAPDKSGLPSDRFSAERTGGSVSTLTIQRTQQEDSAVYLCASSPSSGAGNQPQHFGDGTRLSIL.

The rearrangement uses TRBV5-1 and TRBJ1-5, with 7 bases identical to TRBD1. Germline V gene lookup returns CDR1 SGHRS and CDR2 YFSETQ. Germline trimming cut 0 bases from V and 6 bases from J; bases unmatched to any gene: 3. The CDR3 consists of 14 residues. CDR3 loop: CASSLEQGSQPQHF. CDR3 bases: TGCGCCAGCAGCTTGGAACAGGGGAGTCAGCCCCAGCATTTT. Full variable domain (remainder filled in from reference TRBV5-1 and TRBJ1-5): KAGVTQTPRYLIKTRGQQVTLSCSPISGHRSVSWYQQTPGQGLQFLFEYFSETQRNKGNFPGRFSGRQFSNSRSEMNVSTLELGDSALYLCASSLEQGSQPQHFGDGTRLSIL.

The chain uses TRBV19 and TRBJ2-7; the match to TRBD2 covers 10 bases. Germline CDR1 reads LNHDA; CDR2 reads SQIVND (reference sequence). The trim removed 5 bases at V and 4 bases at J, leaving 8 bases unmatched. This CDR3 has 15 residues. This chain's CDR3 is CASSAGTSEIYEQYF. For the CDR3, the DNA is TGTGCCAGTAGTGCTGGGACTAGCGAGATATACGAGCAGTACTTC.

V usage is TRBV10-3 and J usage is TRBJ2-5; D may be TRBD1 (6 bases). The CDR3 loop spans 16 amino acids. Germline V CDR1 and CDR2: ENHRY, SYGVKD. The ends were cut back, 5 bases at V and 2 bases at J, with 18 bases in the middle. CDR3 loop: CAISLTGQLVQETQYF. The CDR3 coding sequence is TGTGCCATCAGTCTCACCGGACAGCTTGTTCAAGAGACCCAGTACTTC.

This sequence joins TRBV27 and TRBJ1-1; D is uncertain. This CDR3 spans 13 amino acids. V gave up 6 bases and J gave up 3 bases, with 11 bases separating them. Germline V lookup: CDR1 MNHEY, CDR2 SMNVEV (reference sequence). This chain's CDR3 is CASSLVRDTEAFF. In DNA, the CDR3 is TGTGCCAGCAGCCTTGTGAGGGACACTGAAGCTTTCTTT.

This clone was counted once. The chain uses TRBV5-1 and TRBJ1-4, with 9 bases matching TRBD1. With 0 bases clipped from V and 12 bases from J, the junction kept 6 bases outside the gene matches. There are 14 residues in the CDR3. Germline assignment: CDR1 SGHRS and CDR2 YFSETQ. The CDR3 nucleotides read TGCGCCAGCAGCTTGGGAGGTACAGGGGGCCAACTGTTTTTT. This translates into CASSLGGTGGQLFF.

The chain is built from TRBV7-3 and TRBJ2-7, with 7 bases matching TRBD1. V shed 6 bases, J shed 6 bases, and the junction held 8 bases outside the gene matches. Per germline, CDR1 SGHTA and CDR2 FQGTGA. The length of the CDR3 is 13 residues. In nucleotides, the CDR3 is TGTGCCAGCAGTGCGACAGGGTTGGGCGAGCAGTACTTC. The encoded protein is CASSATGLGEQYF. Combining the CDR3 with reference TRBV7-3 and TRBJ2-7 gives the whole variable domain GAGVSQTPSNKVTEKGKYVELRCDPISGHTALYWYRQSLGQGPEFLIYFQGTGAADDSGLPNDRFFAVRPEGSVSTLKIQRTERGDSAVYLCASSATGLGEQYFGPGTRLTVT.

V gene TRBV28 combines with J gene TRBJ1-4; no reliable D call. Germline V lookup: CDR1 MDHEN, CDR2 SYDVKM. The CDR3 consists of 15 residues. With 2 bases removed from V and 6 bases from J, the gap between germline ends came to 13 bases. For the CDR3, the DNA is TGTGCCAGCAGTTTAGGGCGGGGTACGGATGAAAAACTGTTTTTT. Translating it yields CASSLGRGTDEKLFF.

The chain recombines TRBV9 with TRBJ2-3, with D unresolved. The CDR3 sequence is 14 residues long. CDR1 and CDR2 (germline): SGDLS, YYNGEE. Between the trimmed V and J ends, which lost 0 bases and 6 bases, there was a span of 11 bases. The CDR3 nucleotides are TGTGCCAGCAGCGTAGTCCAACTCTCGGATACGCAGTATTTT. Translation gives CASSVVQLSDTQYF.